This passage covers 20 T cell receptor beta chains from one sample sequenced in a study of siplizumab effects on memory and regulatory T cells. TCRdb keeps only in-frame clones here, not all; method: immunoSEQ multiplex PCR. This table holds just over 60,000 clones, roughly 85% found once. The sample consisted of memory CD4+ T cells sorted from blood. The receptors were sampled from a human donor in good health.

The chain couples TRBV5-1 to TRBJ2-5; 11 bases match TRBD2. In germline, CDR1 is SGHRS, CDR2 YFSETQ. Trimming cost V 4 bases and J 5 bases; bases outside gene matches: 4. CDR3 length: 14 amino acids. CDR3 coding DNA: TGCGCCAGCAGCCCTAGCGGGGGGCGGGAGACCCAGTACTTC. As protein: CASSPSGGRETQYF.

V is TRBV15 and J is TRBJ2-1; 8 positions agree with TRBD1. V shed 4 bases and J 5 bases; nucleotides not matched to a gene: 7. The CDR3 contains 15 residues. Germline assignment: CDR1 LNHNV and CDR2 YYDKDF (reference sequence). Written as DNA, the CDR3 is TGTGCCACCAGCACAGGGGGACAGGTTAACAATGAGCAGTTCTTC. The encoded protein is CATSTGGQVNNEQFF.

The CDR3 spells CANSRGPGNTIYF. CDR3 nucleotides: TGTGCCAATAGCAGGGGGCCTGGAAACACCATATATTTT. The chain joins TRBV7-2 to TRBJ1-3; 8 nucleotides line up with TRBD1. This CDR3 is built from 13 residues. In germline, CDR1 is SGHTA, CDR2 FQGNSA. V was clipped by 10 bases and J by 2 bases; unmatched bases: 4.

In nucleotides, the CDR3 is TGTGCCAGCAGCCAAGATATACGCGGCTCTTCACCCCTCCACTTT. It encodes CASSQDIRGSSPLHF. The J gene is TRBJ1-6, the V gene TRBV4-2, with D unclear. V dropped 0 bases and J dropped 9 bases, with 12 bases sitting between them. Germline V gene data show CDR1 as LGHNA and CDR2 as YNFKEQ. This CDR3 is built from 15 residues.

The chain links TRBV18 to TRBJ1-1; TRBD1 matches at 7 bases. This CDR3 comprises 15 residues. The J segment lost 4 bases and the V segment lost 3 bases, leaving 8 bases of the junction unmatched. Germline assignment: CDR1 KGHSH and CDR2 LQKENI. The CDR3 protein is CASSPTRGLGTEAFF. CDR3 nucleotides: TGTGCCAGCTCACCCACCAGGGGGTTGGGCACTGAAGCTTTCTTT. The entire variable domain, with the rest obtained from reference TRBV18 and TRBJ1-1, is as follows: NAGVMQNPRHLVRRRGQEARLRCSPMKGHSHVYWYRQLPEEGLKFMVYLQKENIIDESGMPKERFSAEFPKEGPSILRIQQVVRGDSAAYFCASSPTRGLGTEAFFGQGTRLTVV.

The CDR3 DNA sequence: TGTGCCAGCAGCTGGTCGGGGTTCGAGCAGTACTTC. It translates to CASSWSGFEQYF. This chain links TRBV7-8 with TRBJ2-7; D may be TRBD2 (5 bases). The CDR3 has 12 residues. Germline V gives CDR1 SGHVS, CDR2 FQNEAQ. V was trimmed by 4 bases and J by 6 bases, leaving 10 bases between them.

The chain uses TRBV5-1 and TRBJ2-3, with D uncertain. The CDR3 runs 15 residues. Germline loops: CDR1 SGHRS, CDR2 YFSETQ. V lost 4 bases, J lost 0 bases, and 12 bases lay in between. The CDR3 reads CASSPLIASTDTQYF. The CDR3 nucleotides are TGCGCCAGCAGCCCTCTGATAGCCAGCACAGATACGCAGTATTTT.

J is TRBJ1-2 and V is TRBV28; no clear D. CDR1 is MDHEN, CDR2 SYDVKM, per germline. The CDR3 is 12 amino acids. The V and J ends lost 6 bases and 3 bases respectively, with 8 bases between them. CDR3 sequence reads: CASSGRDYGYTF. The CDR3 DNA sequence: TGTGCCAGCAGCGGGAGGGACTATGGCTACACCTTC.

The chain joins TRBV7-3 to TRBJ2-3; D is possibly TRBD1 (5 bases). The V end was cut by 2 bases, the J end by 1 base, with 7 bases between. From germline, CDR1 is SGHTA and CDR2 FQGTGA. The CDR3 is 14 residues long. CDR3 bases: TGTGCCAGCAGCTTAGTAGGGGGCACAGATACGCAGTATTTT. Encoded protein: CASSLVGGTDTQYF. Based on the CDR3 plus reference TRBV7-3 and TRBJ2-3, the full variable domain is GAGVSQTPSNKVTEKGKYVELRCDPISGHTALYWYRQSLGQGPEFLIYFQGTGAADDSGLPNDRFFAVRPEGSVSTLKIQRTERGDSAVYLCASSLVGGTDTQYFGPGTRLTVL.

The V call is TRBV11-2, the J call TRBJ2-3, with TRBD2 matching 10 bases. The CDR3 spans 17 residues. The germline V gene has CDR1 SGHAT and CDR2 FQNNGV. V gave up 5 bases and J gave up 4 bases; unmatched junction bases: 12. The CDR3 sequence is CASSLSQRGGVADTQYF. The CDR3 DNA follows: TGTGCCAGCAGCCTAAGCCAGCGGGGGGGCGTCGCAGATACGCAGTATTTT.

The rearrangement links TRBV4-3 to TRBJ1-4; D unresolved. The CDR3 consists of 15 residues. The germline V gene encodes CDR1 LGHNA and CDR2 YSLEER. The ends were cut back, 1 base at V and 8 bases at J, with 14 bases in the middle. The CDR3 sequence: CASSQGPRRGEKLFF. DNA for the CDR3: TGCGCCAGCAGCCAAGGACCAAGAAGAGGGGAAAAACTGTTTTTT.

In this sample, this clone turned up once. This chain connects TRBV7-6 to TRBJ2-3, with a possible D match to TRBD1 (5 bases). CDR3 length equals 13 residues. Germline assignment: CDR1 SGHVS and CDR2 FNYEAQ. The V end lost 5 bases, the J end lost 3 bases, and 9 bases lay between the germline ends. The CDR3 loop is CASSDDRTDTQYF. Here the CDR3 DNA reads TGTGCCAGCAGCGACGACAGAACAGATACGCAGTATTTT.

The chain recombines TRBV5-4 with TRBJ2-5; possibly TRBD1 for D (5 bases). V was shortened by 9 bases and J by 1 base, with 10 bases between the two germline ends. Germline V gives CDR1 SGHNT, CDR2 YYREEE (reference sequence). This CDR3 has 12 amino acids. The CDR3 spells CATSQGQETQYF. In nucleotides, the CDR3 is TGTGCCACGTCCCAGGGCCAAGAGACCCAGTACTTC.

This clone has just one count. The chain recombines TRBV4-3 with TRBJ2-3; D call uncertain. CDR3 length: 13 residues. Germline CDR1 is LGHNA and CDR2 is YSLEER. Deletions cut 1 base from V and 7 bases from J, with 9 bases between. The CDR3 DNA sequence: TGCGCCAGCAGCCAAGTATTAGGCAATACGCAGTATTTT. Translation gives CASSQVLGNTQYF.

V gene TRBV6-6 combines with J gene TRBJ1-1, with D hard to call. Germline CDR1 is MNHNY and CDR2 is SVGAGI (reference sequence). V was clipped by 8 bases and J by 2 bases, with 6 bases between them. There are 11 residues in the CDR3. The CDR3 nucleotides read TGTGCCAGCCACCTAAACACTGAAGCTTTCTTT. This sequence encodes CASHLNTEAFF.

The chain carries TRBV30 and TRBJ1-2; a possible D gene is TRBD1 (5 bases). V lost 0 bases and J lost 5, with 13 bases in between. From germline, CDR1 is GTSNPN and CDR2 SVGIG (reference sequence). The CDR3 is 14 residues long. The chain's CDR3 is CAWSVTLGGYGYTF. The CDR3 bases are TGTGCCTGGAGTGTAACCCTGGGGGGGTATGGCTACACCTTC.

The CDR3 spells CASSLGVSYTEAFF. CDR3 bases: TGTGCCAGCAGCTTGGGGGTCAGCTACACTGAAGCTTTCTTT. This rearrangement joins TRBV5-4 to TRBJ1-1; D unclear. Germline CDR1 and CDR2: SGHNT and YYREEE (reference sequence). V lost 0 bases and J 3 bases, leaving 9 bases between the germline ends. The CDR3 contains 14 residues.

This clone was recorded only once. V usage is TRBV2 and J usage is TRBJ2-7, with 10 bases matching TRBD1. Germline V gene sequence: CDR1 SNHLY, CDR2 FYNNEI. The CDR3 extends over 14 amino acids. After removal of 5 bases from V and 4 bases from J, the junction contained 5 bases not matched to a gene. In nucleotides, the CDR3 is TGTGCCAGCAGTAGGGACAGGGGTCGGTACGAGCAGTACTTC. Translating it yields CASSRDRGRYEQYF.

This clone has a handful of counts. V gene TRBV4-2 combines with J gene TRBJ2-1; 8 bases align to TRBD2. Per the germline V gene, CDR1 is LGHNA and CDR2 is YNFKEQ. The CDR3 runs 17 residues. V lost 2 bases and J lost 8; bases outside the gene matches: 14. The DNA for the CDR3 is TGTGCCAGCAGCCAAATGCTGGGCCTAGCGGGCGGAGATGAGCAGTTCTTC. This codes for CASSQMLGLAGGDEQFF.

The chain carries TRBV30 and TRBJ2-7; maybe TRBD1 (6 bases). The CDR3 has 15 residues. V was cut by 4 bases and J by 0 bases, with 16 bases left in between. Germline V CDR1 and CDR2: GTSNPN, SVGIG (reference sequence). CDR3 amino acids: CAWTKTGTSSYEQYF. CDR3 coding DNA: TGTGCCTGGACTAAGACAGGCACGAGCTCCTACGAGCAGTACTTC.